The 18 T cell receptor beta chains in this list originate from one sample, sequenced in a study of T cell changes during pregnancy in multiple sclerosis. Produced via immunoSEQ multiplex PCR; TCRdb's table is partial and in-frame only. The table records around 110,000 clones, just under 95% of them present only once. The material was peripheral blood, obtained in the third trimester of pregnancy. Receptors originate from a female donor in good health, enrolled as a control in a pregnancy study.

A single count supports this clone. The J gene is TRBJ1-1, the V gene TRBV7-9; D remains ambiguous. The CDR3 loop spans 13 amino acids. Germline V gene data show CDR1 as SEHNR and CDR2 as FQNEAQ (reference sequence). Trimming took 5 bases from V and 0 from J, leaving 7 bases between them. The CDR3 protein is CASSRALNTEAFF. The CDR3, as DNA: TGTGCCAGCAGCAGAGCCTTGAACACTGAAGCTTTCTTT.

The CDR3 coding sequence is TGTGCCAGCAGTAACAGGGGGGGGAACACTGAAGCTTTCTTT. This codes for CASSNRGGNTEAFF. The chain carries TRBV6-5 and TRBJ1-1; 8 nucleotides agree with TRBD1. Trimming took 5 bases from V and 1 from J; bases not matched to a gene: 3. Germline V gene sequence: CDR1 MNHEY, CDR2 SVGAGI. The CDR3 contains 14 residues.

V is TRBV29-1 and J is TRBJ2-1; D is possibly TRBD2 (6 bases). In germline, CDR1 is SQVTM, CDR2 ANQGSEA. CDR3 size: 13 residues. V was shortened by 5 bases and J by 0 bases, with 8 bases between the two germline ends. Written as DNA, the CDR3 is TGCAGCGTTCGGGGGAGCTCCTACAATGAGCAGTTCTTC. Its protein is CSVRGSSYNEQFF.

The rearrangement joins TRBV7-9 to TRBJ2-1; 9 positions match TRBD2. Germline V gives CDR1 SEHNR, CDR2 FQNEAQ (reference sequence). Trimming removed 1 base from V and 10 bases from J; junction bases left unmatched: 11. This CDR3 has 16 residues. DNA for the CDR3: TGTGCCAGCAGCTTAGGATTTGGCCTAGCGGGGTTGGAGCAGTTCTTC. Its translation is CASSLGFGLAGLEQFF.

DNA for the CDR3: TGCGCCAGCAGCCCCACGGACAGCAACTATGGCTACACCTTC. As protein: CASSPTDSNYGYTF. The chain is built from TRBV4-3 and TRBJ1-2; a weak D match, TRBD1 (6 bases). V dropped 4 bases and J dropped 2 bases, with 11 bases sitting between them. The length of the CDR3 is 14 residues. The germline V gene encodes CDR1 LGHNA and CDR2 YSLEER.

In its sample, this clone was seen a few times. The chain recombines TRBV4-3 with TRBJ1-4, with TRBD1 as a possible D gene (5 bases). Trimming pared 0 bases from V and 8 bases from J, leaving 13 bases between. Germline CDR1 is LGHNA and CDR2 is YSLEER. The CDR3 runs to 15 residues. The CDR3 DNA sequence: TGCGCCAGCAGCCAAGATTTGGCAGGGAGGGAAAAACTGTTTTTT. Translated, it gives CASSQDLAGREKLFF.

The V gene is TRBV15, the J gene TRBJ2-7, with TRBD2 identical over 8 bases. J lost 5 bases, V lost 1 base, and 7 bases had no gene match. The germline CDR1 and CDR2 sequences are LNHNV and YYDKDF (reference sequence). CDR3 length: 15 residues. As DNA, the CDR3 is TGTGCCACCAGCAGAGCCACCGGGGGGGAGAACGAGCAGTACTTC. Translated, it gives CATSRATGGENEQYF.

The rearrangement joins TRBV18 to TRBJ2-7; D not resolved. With 3 bases removed from V and 4 bases from J, the gap between germline ends came to 7 bases. The CDR3 is made up of 12 amino acids. From germline, CDR1 is KGHSH and CDR2 LQKENI. The chain's CDR3 is CASSPQQYEQYF. CDR3 nucleotides: TGTGCCAGCTCACCCCAACAATACGAGCAGTACTTC.

V and J are TRBV11-2 and TRBJ2-3; 10 bases map to TRBD2. V was clipped by 5 bases and J by 3 bases; unmatched bases: 14. Germline assignment: CDR1 SGHAT and CDR2 FQNNGV. The CDR3 has 18 residues. The CDR3 spells CASSPWGSSGGLTDTQYF. CDR3 DNA sequence: TGTGCCAGCAGCCCCTGGGGGAGTAGCGGGGGGCTAACAGATACGCAGTATTTT.

This clone was detected only once. The V gene is TRBV6-1, the J gene TRBJ2-1; 9 bases are shared with TRBD2. Germline V lookup: CDR1 MNHNS, CDR2 SASEGT. V trimming: 11 bases; J trimming: 10 bases; junction bases outside the gene matches: 18. The CDR3 sequence is 15 residues long. This CDR3 is CACTPAGRGGQEQFF. The CDR3 nucleotides are TGTGCCTGTACACCGGCCGGGCGGGGGGGCCAGGAGCAGTTCTTC.

This clone was counted only a few times. The V call is TRBV6-5, the J call TRBJ1-4; TRBD1 is a possible D gene (6 bases). Per germline, CDR1 MNHEY and CDR2 SVGAGI. V lost 6 bases to trimming and J lost 7 bases, with 18 bases between them. The CDR3 spans 15 residues. The CDR3: CASSRTGQEREKLFF. The CDR3 DNA reads TGTGCCAGCAGCCGTACAGGGCAAGAACGTGAAAAACTGTTTTTT.

The V gene is TRBV6-4, the J gene TRBJ1-2; 8 bases agree with TRBD1. CDR1 is MRHNA, CDR2 SNTAGT, per germline. The junction had 10 bases not matched to a gene; V was cut back by 3 bases and J by 7 bases. The CDR3 runs to 15 residues. The CDR3, as DNA: TGTGCCAGCAGTGATGGGTGGACAGGGAGTTTTGGCTACACCTTC. It yields the protein CASSDGWTGSFGYTF.

V usage is TRBV11-1 and J usage is TRBJ2-7; possible D gene TRBD1, 6 bases. Germline loops: CDR1 SGHAT, CDR2 FQDESV (reference sequence). V lost 2 bases to trimming and J lost 4 bases, with 6 bases between them. The length of the CDR3 is 12 residues. The CDR3 sequence: CASSLQGYEQYF. The CDR3 DNA reads TGTGCCAGCAGCTTACAGGGGTACGAGCAGTACTTC.

The CDR3 DNA reads TGTGCCAGCAGCTTAACAGGTAGCAATCAGCCCCAGCATTTT. Its translation: CASSLTGSNQPQHF. The V call is TRBV11-3, the J call TRBJ1-5, with a possible D match to TRBD1 (5 bases). CDR1 is SGHNT, CDR2 YENEEA, per germline. V shed 2 bases and J shed 0 bases, with 5 bases lying between them. The CDR3 extends over 14 amino acids.

This rearrangement joins TRBV9 to TRBJ2-5, with a tentative D call TRBD1 (5 bases). The V end lost 2 bases, the J end lost 4 bases, and 15 bases lay between the germline ends. This CDR3 is built from 15 residues. Germline CDR1 reads SGDLS; CDR2 reads YYNGEE. CDR3 DNA sequence: TGTGCCAGCAGCGTCGGCAGGGATTTAGGAGAGACCCAGTACTTC. Protein product: CASSVGRDLGETQYF.

The rearrangement uses TRBV5-4 and TRBJ1-1; 9 nucleotides align to TRBD1. V trimming: 3 bases; J trimming: 5 bases; junction bases outside the gene matches: 5. CDR1 and CDR2 from the germline V gene are SGHNT and YYREEE (reference sequence). CDR3 length: 14 amino acids. CDR3 protein: CASSSGQGNTEAFF. Written as DNA, the CDR3 is TGTGCCAGCAGCTCGGGACAGGGAAATACTGAAGCTTTCTTT.

The rearrangement links TRBV7-2 to TRBJ2-7; 9 nucleotides align to TRBD1. Germline assignment: CDR1 SGHTA and CDR2 FQGNSA. Trimming removed 7 bases from V and 7 bases from J; junction bases left unmatched: 17. This CDR3 contains 16 residues. CDR3 region: CASNTLGDRDLREQYF. The CDR3 DNA follows: TGTGCCAGCAACACCCTTGGGGACAGGGATTTGAGGGAGCAGTACTTC.

The chain combines TRBV14 with TRBJ2-1, with D possibly matching TRBD1 (6 bases). The V and J ends lost 1 base and 10 bases respectively, with 8 bases between them. This CDR3 is built from 12 residues. CDR1 and CDR2 (germline): SGHDN, FVKESK. In DNA, the CDR3 is TGTGCCAGCAGCCAAGCTGGACAGGAGCAGTTCTTC. Translated: CASSQAGQEQFF. Full variable domain (rest looked up from reference TRBV14 and TRBJ2-1): EAGVTQFPSHSVIEKGQTVTLRCDPISGHDNLYWYRRVMGKEIKFLLHFVKESKQDESGMPNNRFLAERTGGTYSTLKVQPAELEDSGVYFCASSQAGQEQFFGPGTRLTVL.